This paragraph reports one TCR beta chain. Its target is not known. Trimming took off 6 bases at V and 8 bases at J, with 11 bases between the two ends. Per germline, CDR1 SNHLY and CDR2 FYNNEI. There are 12 residues in the CDR3. These data originate in a study of T cell responses to AZD1222 COVID-19 vaccine. Findings and caveats of the study: Unmutated regions of variants are reportedly targeted by nearly half of spike-specific TCRs. The donors showed a predominance of white British ancestry and of females, with possible underestimation of clonal diversity.

TCRdb's table, derived via immunoSEQ multiplex PCR, lists solely in-frame clones and lacks some. This sample has about 73,000 clones, with approximately 88% found just once. The sample here was peripheral blood, taken on day 0 of AZD1222 vaccination. The chain recombines TRBV2 with TRBJ2-1, with D possibly being TRBD2 (5 bases). This clonotype originated in an adult in good health. CDR3 sequence: CASSPTRDEQFF. In DNA, the CDR3 is TGTGCCAGCAGCCCTACTAGAGATGAGCAGTTCTTC.